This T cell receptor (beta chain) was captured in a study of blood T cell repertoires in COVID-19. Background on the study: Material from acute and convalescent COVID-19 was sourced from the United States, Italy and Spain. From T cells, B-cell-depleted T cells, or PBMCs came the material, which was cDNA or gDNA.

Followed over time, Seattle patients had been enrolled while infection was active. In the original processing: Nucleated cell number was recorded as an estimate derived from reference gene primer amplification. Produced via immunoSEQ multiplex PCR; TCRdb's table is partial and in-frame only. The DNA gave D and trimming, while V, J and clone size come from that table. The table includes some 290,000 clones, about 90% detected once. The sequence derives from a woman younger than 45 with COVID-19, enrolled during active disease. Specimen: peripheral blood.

CDR3: CAISESPSVYEQYF. Written as DNA, the CDR3 is TGTGCCATCAGTGAGTCCCCTAGCGTCTACGAGCAGTACTTC. The gene calls are TRBV10-3 and TRBJ2-7; a possible D gene is TRBD2 (6 bases). Germline V gives CDR1 ENHRY, CDR2 SYGVKD. The CDR3 contains 14 residues. With 0 bases removed from V and 3 bases from J, the gap between germline ends came to 9 bases.